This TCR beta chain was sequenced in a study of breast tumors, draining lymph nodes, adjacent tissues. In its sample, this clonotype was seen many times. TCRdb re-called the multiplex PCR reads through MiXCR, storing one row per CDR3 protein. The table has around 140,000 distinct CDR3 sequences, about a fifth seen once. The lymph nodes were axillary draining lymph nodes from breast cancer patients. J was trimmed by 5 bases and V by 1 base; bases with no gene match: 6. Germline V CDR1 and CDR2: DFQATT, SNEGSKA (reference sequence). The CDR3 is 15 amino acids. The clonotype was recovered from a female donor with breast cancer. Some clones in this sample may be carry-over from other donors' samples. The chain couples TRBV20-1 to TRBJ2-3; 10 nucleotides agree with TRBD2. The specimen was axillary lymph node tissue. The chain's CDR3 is CSARGASGSLDTQYF. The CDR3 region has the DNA TGCAGTGCTAGAGGGGCTAGCGGGAGCCTAGATACGCAGTATTTT.